Listed below are T cell receptor beta chains from one sample, sequenced in a study of blood T cells in healthy people across ages. TCRdb re-analysed the 5' RACE reads in MiXCR, keeping a single row per CDR3 protein. The table lists about 1.8 million distinct CDR3 sequences, roughly 49% of them singletons. The specimen was blood. Receptors were obtained from a middle-aged woman in good health. The CDR3 runs from the conserved cysteine through the conserved F or W. The order of the fields is clone size, J gene, V gene, CDR3 protein. The size of a clone is reported for some rows only, either as once, few or many, or as a class for expanded clones.

clone_size: NA
j_call: TRBJ2-5
v_call: TRBV4-1
cdr3_aa: CASSIGFWQYF

clone_size: NA
j_call: TRBJ2-3
v_call: TRBV4-2
cdr3_aa: CASSQDRGSGRDTDTQYF

clone_size: NA
j_call: NA
v_call: TRBV29-1
cdr3_aa: CSASGQSSYNEQYF

clone_size: few
j_call: TRBJ2-7
v_call: TRBV4-3
cdr3_aa: CASSPEMGDKWWSTSYEQYF

clone_size: NA
j_call: NA
v_call: TRBV10-2
cdr3_aa: CASSEARVSDEQYF

clone_size: NA
j_call: TRBJ2-1
v_call: TRBV29-1
cdr3_aa: CSAGLARDEQFF

clone_size: NA
j_call: TRBJ1-6
v_call: TRBV7-3
cdr3_aa: CASSLREMKNSPLHF

clone_size: NA
j_call: TRBJ1-2
v_call: TRBV2
cdr3_aa: CASSYPGQDNYGYTF

clone_size: NA
j_call: TRBJ2-7
v_call: TRBV5-1
cdr3_aa: CASSSVLSYEQYF

clone_size: NA
j_call: TRBJ2-5
v_call: TRBV5-1
cdr3_aa: CASSSQEAQYF

clone_size: many
j_call: TRBJ2-1
v_call: TRBV4-3
cdr3_aa: CASSQGPGNEQFF

clone_size: NA
j_call: NA
v_call: TRBV4-3
cdr3_aa: CASSQESGLAYNEQYF

clone_size: NA
j_call: TRBJ2-4
v_call: TRBV12-3/TRBV12-4
cdr3_aa: CASSPRGGMAKNIQYF

clone_size: NA
j_call: TRBJ2-3
v_call: TRBV7-2
cdr3_aa: CAGSATADTQYF

clone_size: NA
j_call: TRBJ2-5
v_call: TRBV6-2/TRBV6-3
cdr3_aa: CASSYVVRQGAGETQYF

clone_size: NA
j_call: TRBJ2-5
v_call: TRBV7-2
cdr3_aa: CASSLAASEGQETQYF

clone_size: few
j_call: TRBJ2-5
v_call: TRBV10-3
cdr3_aa: CAISEDQGWETQYF

clone_size: NA
j_call: TRBJ1-2
v_call: TRBV14
cdr3_aa: CASSVRDRVGGYTF

clone_size: NA
j_call: TRBJ2-7
v_call: TRBV11-3
cdr3_aa: CASSPGGKGRSSYEQYF

clone_size: few
j_call: TRBJ2-7
v_call: TRBV21-1
cdr3_aa: CASSKALYGGLSSYEQYF

clone_size: NA
j_call: TRBJ2-3
v_call: TRBV20-1
cdr3_aa: CSAMRSGTPGTDTQYF

clone_size: NA
j_call: TRBJ2-1
v_call: TRBV4-2
cdr3_aa: CASSQDRQGDEQFF

clone_size: once
j_call: TRBJ2-3
v_call: TRBV29-1
cdr3_aa: CSAGRQNTDTQYF

clone_size: NA
j_call: TRBJ2-7
v_call: TRBV28
cdr3_aa: CASRKTGGGDEQYF

clone_size: NA
j_call: TRBJ2-5
v_call: TRBV14
cdr3_aa: CASSQVSWTNQETQYF

clone_size: NA
j_call: TRBJ2-5
v_call: TRBV9
cdr3_aa: CASSLEGVAETQYF

clone_size: NA
j_call: TRBJ1-5
v_call: TRBV20-1
cdr3_aa: CSARDEAGLRQPQHF

clone_size: few
j_call: TRBJ2-7
v_call: TRBV5-1
cdr3_aa: CASSRIPLGTGAGSYEQYF

clone_size: NA
j_call: TRBJ2-4
v_call: TRBV4-3
cdr3_aa: CASSQDPSGQNIQYF

clone_size: NA
j_call: TRBJ2-7
v_call: TRBV20-1
cdr3_aa: CSARRQNAYEQYF

clone_size: once
j_call: TRBJ2-1
v_call: TRBV7-2
cdr3_aa: CASSPLRTSGTREQFF

clone_size: NA
j_call: NA
v_call: TRBV18
cdr3_aa: CASSSNRGLPDLTQYF

clone_size: few
j_call: TRBJ2-7
v_call: TRBV29-1
cdr3_aa: CSVEGNRGKEQYF

clone_size: few
j_call: TRBJ2-5
v_call: TRBV3-1
cdr3_aa: CASSHGGSGLETQYF

clone_size: few
j_call: TRBJ2-7
v_call: TRBV6-5
cdr3_aa: CASSPTQGAAYEQYF

clone_size: NA
j_call: TRBJ2-3
v_call: TRBV7-2
cdr3_aa: CASSLTGFGTDTQYF

clone_size: few
j_call: TRBJ1-2
v_call: TRBV7-2
cdr3_aa: CASSLQVGSYGYTF

clone_size: many
j_call: TRBJ2-5
v_call: TRBV7-2
cdr3_aa: CASSFHGGQQETQYF

clone_size: NA
j_call: TRBJ1-5
v_call: TRBV6-5
cdr3_aa: CASSSTPGTGNQPQHF

clone_size: NA
j_call: TRBJ2-3
v_call: TRBV5-1
cdr3_aa: CASSLVGGPAADTQYF

clone_size: once
j_call: TRBJ1-2
v_call: TRBV6-5
cdr3_aa: CASSTRDRTRNYGYTF

clone_size: few
j_call: TRBJ2-4
v_call: TRBV7-9
cdr3_aa: CASSEGAQNIQYF

clone_size: few
j_call: TRBJ2-1
v_call: TRBV4-1
cdr3_aa: CASSPAGGGHNEQFF

clone_size: NA
j_call: TRBJ2-7
v_call: TRBV20-1
cdr3_aa: CRALVALLLYEQYF

clone_size: NA
j_call: TRBJ1-4
v_call: TRBV7-2
cdr3_aa: CASSLGGGGRGNEKLFF

clone_size: NA
j_call: TRBJ2-1
v_call: TRBV18
cdr3_aa: CASSPQKSSYNEQFF

clone_size: once
j_call: TRBJ2-5
v_call: TRBV27
cdr3_aa: CASRPSDRGRETQYF

clone_size: few
j_call: TRBJ2-3
v_call: TRBV4-2
cdr3_aa: CASSQDLTIGGTDTQYF